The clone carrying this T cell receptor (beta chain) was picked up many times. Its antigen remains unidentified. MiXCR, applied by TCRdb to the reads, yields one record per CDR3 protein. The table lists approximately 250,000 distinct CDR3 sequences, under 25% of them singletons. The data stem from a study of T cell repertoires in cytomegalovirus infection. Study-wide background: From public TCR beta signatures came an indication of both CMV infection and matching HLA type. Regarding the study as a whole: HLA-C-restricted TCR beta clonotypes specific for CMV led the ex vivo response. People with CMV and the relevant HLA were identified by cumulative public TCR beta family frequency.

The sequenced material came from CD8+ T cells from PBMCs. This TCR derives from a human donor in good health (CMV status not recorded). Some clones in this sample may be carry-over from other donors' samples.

The CDR3 is CSVADSLGTEAFF. As DNA, the CDR3 is TGCAGCGTGGCGGACAGTTTGGGCACTGAAGCTTTCTTT. The rearrangement joins TRBV29-1 to TRBJ1-1; D might be TRBD1 (6 bases). CDR3 length: 13 amino acids. The germline V and J ends were trimmed by 6 bases and 4 bases, with 15 bases remaining between them. CDR1 and CDR2 (germline): SQVTM, ANQGSEA. Complete variable domain (other parts from reference TRBV29-1 and TRBJ1-1): SAVISQKPSRDICQRGTSLTIQCQVDSQVTMMFWYRQQPGQSLTLIATANQGSEATYESGFVIDKFPISRPNLTFSTLTVSNMSPEDSSIYLCSVADSLGTEAFFGQGTRLTVV.